This record concerns one T cell receptor (beta chain) sequence. Germline assignment: CDR1 MNHNY and CDR2 SVGAGI (reference sequence). Trimming removed 7 bases from V and 0 bases from J; junction bases left unmatched: 5. The CDR3 extends over 14 amino acids. It was with 60 Vbeta and 13 Jbeta primers that the PCR ran. Generated by immunoSEQ multiplex PCR, the TCRdb table keeps only in-frame clones and is missing some. The table records roughly 170,000 clones, 84% of them present only once. This specimen comes from a study of cytomegalovirus exposure and HLA in healthy donors. The origin of this receptor is a girl between 10 and 17 years old in good health and CMV-seropositive. This chain connects TRBV6-6 to TRBJ1-1, with TRBD1 matching 7 bases. Sequencing was performed on PBMCs. CDR3 amino acids: CASTEQGLNTEAFF. CDR3 nucleotide sequence: TGTGCCAGCACCGAACAGGGGCTGAACACTGAAGCTTTCTTT.